A single sample is the source of the 23 T cell receptor beta chains below, sequenced in a study of blood T cell repertoires in COVID-19. Generated by immunoSEQ multiplex PCR, the TCRdb table keeps only in-frame clones and is missing some. The table records 200,000 to 250,000 clones, about nine tenths of them present only once. Sequenced input: peripheral blood. The origin of the receptors is a young man who had recovered from COVID-19.

This clone was detected once. The genes are TRBV6-5 and TRBJ2-7, with 7 bases aligning to TRBD2. This CDR3 is built from 13 residues. The germline V gene encodes CDR1 MNHEY and CDR2 SVGAGI. After removal of 8 bases from V and 3 bases from J, the junction contained 7 bases not matched to a gene. CDR3: CASPSSGHYEQYF. The CDR3 coding sequence is TGTGCCAGCCCATCTAGCGGACACTACGAGCAGTACTTC.

This clone has a handful of counts. The gene calls are TRBV7-8 and TRBJ2-7; possibly TRBD1 for D (6 bases). V was shortened by 3 bases and J by 5 bases, with 17 bases between the two germline ends. The germline gives CDR1 SGHVS, CDR2 FQNEAQ. The CDR3 sequence is 15 residues long. CDR3 sequence: CASSFFRGNGDEQYF. CDR3 nucleotide sequence: TGTGCCAGCAGCTTCTTCAGGGGAAATGGGGACGAGCAGTACTTC. Based on the CDR3 plus reference TRBV7-8 and TRBJ2-7, the full variable domain is GAGVSQSPRYKVAKRGQDVALRCDPISGHVSLFWYQQALGQGPEFLTYFQNEAQLDKSGLPSDRFFAERPEGSVSTLKIQRTQQEDSAVYLCASSFFRGNGDEQYFGPGTRLTVT.

This chain links TRBV5-5 with TRBJ1-1, with D maybe TRBD1 (6 bases). CDR3 length equals 14 residues. CDR1 SGHKS and CDR2 YYEKEE come from the germline V gene (reference sequence). Between the trimmed V and J ends, which lost 4 bases and 4 bases, there was a span of 14 bases. For the CDR3, the DNA is TGTGCCAGCAGCACCCAGGTAGGGGGCACTGAAGCTTTCTTT. Its protein product is CASSTQVGGTEAFF.

This clone has a single count. The chain has TRBV28 and TRBJ2-4; D unresolved. Germline assignment: CDR1 MDHEN and CDR2 SYDVKM. The CDR3 has 11 amino acids. V lost 6 bases to trimming and J lost 8 bases, with 8 bases between them. The CDR3 DNA reads TGTGCCAGCAGCCCTCGGGACATTCAGTACTTC. Its translation: CASSPRDIQYF. Full variable domain (remainder filled in from reference TRBV28 and TRBJ2-4): DVKVTQSSRYLVKRTGEKVFLECVQDMDHENMFWYRQDPGLGLRLIYFSYDVKMKEKGDIPEGYSVSREKKERFSLILESASTNQTSMYLCASSPRDIQYFGAGTRLSVL.

This clone is a singleton in its sample. The gene calls are TRBV7-2 and TRBJ1-1; D might be TRBD1 (6 bases). The CDR3 is made up of 15 amino acids. Trimming stripped 4 bases from V and 11 bases from J, with 23 bases between. Germline V gene sequence: CDR1 SGHTA, CDR2 FQGNSA. The CDR3 DNA follows: TGTGCCAGCAGCTCGTCACAGGGCTCTCTTTCTGGCGCTTTCTTT. Its translation: CASSSSQGSLSGAFF.

The rearrangement uses TRBV19 and TRBJ1-1; 8 bases map to TRBD1. The CDR3 has 13 amino acids. Germline V gene data show CDR1 as LNHDA and CDR2 as SQIVND (reference sequence). J was trimmed by 10 bases and V by 4 bases; bases with no gene match: 8. The CDR3: CASSRTRGQGAFF. DNA of the CDR3: TGTGCCAGTAGTAGGACCAGGGGGCAAGGAGCTTTCTTT.

The chain couples TRBV6-6 to TRBJ1-2; possibly TRBD1 for D (6 bases). Trimming removed 2 bases at V and 8 bases at J, with 18 bases between. The CDR3 totals 15 residues. Germline CDR1 MNHNY, CDR2 SVGAGI (reference sequence). The CDR3 is CASSYDRRGWRGYTF. The CDR3 bases are TGTGCCAGCAGTTACGACCGCAGGGGTTGGAGGGGCTACACCTTC.

In this sample, this clone turned up a few times. The gene calls are TRBV19 and TRBJ2-7; 9 nucleotides align to TRBD1. J lost 4 bases, V lost 4 bases, and 5 bases had no gene match. This CDR3 is built from 14 residues. Germline V gives CDR1 LNHDA, CDR2 SQIVND (reference sequence). CDR3 coding DNA: TGTGCCAGTAGTAACCCCGGGACAGGGTACGAGCAGTACTTC. Translated: CASSNPGTGYEQYF.

The J gene is TRBJ1-3, the V gene TRBV9; 8 nucleotides match TRBD1. This CDR3 has 18 residues. Per germline, CDR1 SGDLS and CDR2 YYNGEE. J gave up 0 bases and V 0 bases, and 8 bases lay outside the gene matches. CDR3 sequence (DNA): TGTGCCAGCAGCGTAGGCGGGACAGGACTCCGCTCTGGAAACACCATATATTTT. Protein: CASSVGGTGLRSGNTIYF.

V and J are TRBV27 and TRBJ2-7; weak D call: TRBD2 (7 bases). Trimming removed 1 base at V and 3 bases at J, with 16 bases between. The CDR3 has 16 residues. Germline V gives CDR1 MNHEY, CDR2 SMNVEV (reference sequence). In DNA form, the CDR3 reads TGTGCCAGCAGTTTATGGTCGGGGGGCAGGGTCTACGAGCAGTACTTC. As protein: CASSLWSGGRVYEQYF.

J is TRBJ2-5 and V is TRBV7-6; D perhaps matches TRBD1 (6 bases). CDR3 length equals 16 residues. Germline CDR1 reads SGHVS; CDR2 reads FNYEAQ. With 5 bases removed from V and 4 bases from J, the gap between germline ends came to 20 bases. CDR3 coding DNA: TGTGCCAGCAGCCAACAGTCATTCAGGGGAAGAGAGACCCAGTACTTC. Amino acids: CASSQQSFRGRETQYF.

The chain is built from TRBV9 and TRBJ1-4; 7 bases agree with TRBD1. V lost 3 bases, J lost 4 bases, and 3 bases stayed unmatched. This CDR3 is built from 14 residues. Per germline, CDR1 SGDLS and CDR2 YYNGEE. Here the CDR3 reads CASSEGTVNEKLFF. For the CDR3, the DNA is TGTGCCAGCAGCGAGGGGACAGTTAATGAAAAACTGTTTTTT. Full variable domain (missing parts from reference TRBV9 and TRBJ1-4): DSGVTQTPKHLITATGQRVTLRCSPRSGDLSVYWYQQSLDQGLQFLIQYYNGEERAKGNILERFSAQQFPDLHSELNLSSLELGDSALYFCASSEGTVNEKLFFGSGTQLSVL.

The rearrangement uses TRBV24-1 and TRBJ2-1; D possibly corresponds to TRBD1 (6 bases). The ends were cut back, 9 bases at V and 6 bases at J, with 11 bases in the middle. This CDR3 is 12 amino acids long. CDR1 KGHDR and CDR2 SFDVKD come from the germline V gene. The CDR3 DNA reads TGTGCCACCGGGGGCAACGCCAATGAGCAGTTCTTC. Encoded protein: CATGGNANEQFF.

The rearrangement uses TRBV5-1 and TRBJ2-7, with 7 nucleotides matching TRBD1. The CDR3 is 13 amino acids. V lost 5 bases, J lost 6 bases, and 8 bases stayed unmatched. Germline V CDR1 and CDR2: SGHRS, YFSETQ. The CDR3 DNA reads TGCGCCAGCAGTCTTGGATACAGGGGCGAGCAGTACTTC. It yields the protein CASSLGYRGEQYF.

The chain joins TRBV6-5 to TRBJ1-5; D is possibly TRBD1 (6 bases). The V end lost 7 bases, the J end lost 7 bases, and 17 bases lay between the germline ends. This CDR3 has 14 amino acids. Germline CDR1 MNHEY, CDR2 SVGAGI. CDR3 sequence reads: CASKGEPLSQPQHF. The CDR3 DNA reads TGTGCCAGCAAGGGGGAACCCCTCAGCCAGCCCCAGCATTTT.

The chain employs TRBV19 and TRBJ1-2; the D is unclear. Looked up from germline, CDR1 is LNHDA and CDR2 is SQIVND (reference sequence). The V end lost 5 bases, the J end lost 8 bases, and 12 bases lay between the germline ends. The CDR3 is 12 amino acids. DNA for the CDR3: TGTGCCAGTAGTCCTGCCTTGAGGGGCTACACCTTC. Amino acids: CASSPALRGYTF.

The chain has TRBV28 and TRBJ1-2; D remains unclear. Germline V gene data show CDR1 as MDHEN and CDR2 as SYDVKM. There are 13 residues in the CDR3. V lost 6 bases to trimming and J lost 8 bases, with 16 bases between them. CDR3 sequence reads: CASSYLYTEGYTF. The CDR3 DNA reads as TGTGCCAGCAGCTACCTGTATACAGAAGGCTACACCTTC.

V gene TRBV19 combines with J gene TRBJ1-1; D ambiguous. Looked up from germline, CDR1 is LNHDA and CDR2 is SQIVND (reference sequence). The CDR3 sequence is 14 residues long. V lost 9 bases and J 0 bases, leaving 14 bases between the germline ends. CDR3: CASRETTLNTEAFF. The DNA of the CDR3 is TGTGCCAGCCGAGAGACAACTTTGAACACTGAAGCTTTCTTT.

This rearrangement joins TRBV27 to TRBJ2-7, with 8 bases that match TRBD1. The V gene end was trimmed by 10 bases and the J gene end by 0 bases; junction bases not matched to a gene: 8. The length of the CDR3 is 14 residues. Germline V gives CDR1 MNHEY, CDR2 SMNVEV (reference sequence). Written as DNA, the CDR3 is TGTGCCACCAGAACAGGGGGGAGCTCCTACGAGCAGTACTTC. Its translation is CATRTGGSSYEQYF.

This chain connects TRBV7-2 to TRBJ1-1; TRBD1 might be the D (5 bases). The V gene lost 8 bases and the J gene lost 4 bases, with 17 bases spanning the gap. Germline CDR1 reads SGHTA; CDR2 reads FQGNSA. This CDR3 has 14 residues. The CDR3 region has the DNA TGTGCCAGCCGTGCCAGCAGGGCTAGCACTGAAGCTTTCTTT. Its protein product is CASRASRASTEAFF. The entire variable domain, with the rest obtained from reference TRBV7-2 and TRBJ1-1, is as follows: GAGVSQSPSNKVTEKGKDVELRCDPISGHTALYWYRQSLGQGLEFLIYFQGNSAPDKSGLPSDRFSAERTGGSVSTLTIQRTQQEDSAVYLCASRASRASTEAFFGQGTRLTVV.

The rearrangement links TRBV5-1 to TRBJ2-1; 9 bases fit TRBD1. CDR3 length: 15 amino acids. V shed 3 bases, J shed 0 bases, and the junction held 1 base outside the gene matches. Germline CDR1 reads SGHRS; CDR2 reads YFSETQ. CDR3 in DNA: TGCGCCAGCAGCTCACAGGGGGCCTCCTACAATGAGCAGTTCTTC. As protein: CASSSQGASYNEQFF.

The chain employs TRBV5-6 and TRBJ2-5, with D possibly TRBD2 on 5 matching bases. The ends were cut back, 4 bases at V and 7 bases at J, with 14 bases in the middle. The V gene's germline CDR1 is SGHDT and CDR2 YYEEEE. There are 13 residues in the CDR3. The CDR3 is CASSPLGAGTQYF. The CDR3, as DNA: TGTGCCAGCAGCCCGTTAGGTGCGGGGACCCAGTACTTC.

This clone was detected once. This rearrangement joins TRBV6-1 to TRBJ1-2; TRBD1 matches at 9 bases. The ends lost 0 bases at V and 13 bases at J; junction bases unmatched: 3. This CDR3 is built from 12 residues. Germline lookup yields CDR1 MNHNS and CDR2 SASEGT. CDR3: CASSEAGQGSTF. The CDR3, as DNA: TGTGCCAGCAGTGAAGCGGGACAGGGAAGCACCTTC.